The source of this T cell receptor beta chain is a study of T cell changes during pregnancy in multiple sclerosis. Some clones are missing from TCRdb's copy, which holds only in-frame ones; the method was immunoSEQ multiplex PCR. The sample has about 75,000 clones; 94% are singletons. V dropped 6 bases and J dropped 4; count of bases not matched to a gene: 12. CDR3 length: 16 residues. Germline V gene data show CDR1 as SQVTM and CDR2 as ANQGSEA. This TCR derives from a female donor with multiple sclerosis, enrolled in a pregnancy study. The V and J genes are TRBV29-1 and TRBJ2-3, with TRBD2 identical over 11 bases. Sequences were derived from CD4+ T cells from peripheral blood mononuclear cells, sampled after pregnancy. The CDR3 bases are TGCAGCGTCGCACACCGACTAGCGGGAATCTCAGATACGCAGTATTTT. This encodes CSVAHRLAGISDTQYF.